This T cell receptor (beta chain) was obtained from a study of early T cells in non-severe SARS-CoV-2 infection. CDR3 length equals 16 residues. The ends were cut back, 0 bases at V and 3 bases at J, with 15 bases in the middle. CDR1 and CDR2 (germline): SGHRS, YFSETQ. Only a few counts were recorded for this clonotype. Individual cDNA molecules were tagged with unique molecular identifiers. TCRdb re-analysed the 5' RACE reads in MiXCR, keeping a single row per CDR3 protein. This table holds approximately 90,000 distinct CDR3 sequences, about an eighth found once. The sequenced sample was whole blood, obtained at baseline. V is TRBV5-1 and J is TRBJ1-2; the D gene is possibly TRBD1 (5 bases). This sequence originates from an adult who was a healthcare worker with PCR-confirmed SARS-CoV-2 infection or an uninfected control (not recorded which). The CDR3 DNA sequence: TGCGCCAGCAGCTTGGAAAGGGACCCTTCTTACTATGGCTACACCTTC. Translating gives CASSLERDPSYYGYTF.